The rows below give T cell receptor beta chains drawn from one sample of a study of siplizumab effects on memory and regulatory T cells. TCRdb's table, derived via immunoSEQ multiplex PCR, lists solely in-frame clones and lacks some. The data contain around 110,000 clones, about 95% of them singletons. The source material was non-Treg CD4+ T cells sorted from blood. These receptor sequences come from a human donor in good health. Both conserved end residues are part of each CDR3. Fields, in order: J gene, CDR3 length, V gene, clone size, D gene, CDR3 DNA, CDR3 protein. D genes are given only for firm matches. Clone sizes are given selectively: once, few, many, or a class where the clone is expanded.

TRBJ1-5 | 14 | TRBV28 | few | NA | TGTGCCAGCAGTTTTATTGGAGGCAATCAGCCCCAGCATTTT | CASSFIGGNQPQHF
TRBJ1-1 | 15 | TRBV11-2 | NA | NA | TGTGCCAGCAGTCGTATACCGGGACCGTACACTGAAGCTTTCTTT | CASSRIPGPYTEAFF
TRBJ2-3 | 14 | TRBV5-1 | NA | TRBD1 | TGCGCCAGCAGCCCAGGGGGCGGGACAGATACGCAGTATTTT | CASSPGGGTDTQYF
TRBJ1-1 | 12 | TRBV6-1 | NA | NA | TGTGCCACCGAAGAGGGGAACACTGAAGCTTTCTTT | CATEEGNTEAFF
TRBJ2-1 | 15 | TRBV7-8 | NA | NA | TGTGCCAGCAGCTTAGGTGGTAGAATGAGGAATGAGCAGTTCTTC | CASSLGGRMRNEQFF
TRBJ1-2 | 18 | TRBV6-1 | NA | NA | TGTGCCAGCAGTGAAGCGCTTCGAACAGGGAGGTTAATCTATGGCTACACCTTC | CASSEALRTGRLIYGYTF
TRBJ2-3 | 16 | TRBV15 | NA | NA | TGTGCCACCAGTAGATCGGGGGGCAGGGCAGCAGATACGCAGTATTTT | CATSRSGGRAADTQYF
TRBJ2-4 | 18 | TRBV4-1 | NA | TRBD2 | TGCGCCAGCAGCCCCGGGGGTAGCGGGTCTCTAGCCAAAAACATTCAGTACTTC | CASSPGGSGSLAKNIQYF
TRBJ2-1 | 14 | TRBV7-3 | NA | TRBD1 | TGTGCCAGCAGCCCCCAGGGGGTGGGTGGCGAGCAGTTCTTC | CASSPQGVGGEQFF
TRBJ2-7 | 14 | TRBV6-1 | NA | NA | TGTGCCAGCAGTGACCAACCGACGGCGGGCGAGCAGTACTTC | CASSDQPTAGEQYF
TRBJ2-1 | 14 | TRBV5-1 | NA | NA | TGCGCCAGCACCCTTGGGATGGGGGGTGGTGAGCAGTTCTTC | CASTLGMGGGEQFF
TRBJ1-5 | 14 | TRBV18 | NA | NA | TGTGCCAGCTCCCCCACTCTTAGCAATCAGCCCCAGCATTTT | CASSPTLSNQPQHF
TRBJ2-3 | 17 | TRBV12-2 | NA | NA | TGTGCAAGTCGCTTAAGAATGCATAGCGGGAGCACAGATACGCAGTATTTT | CASRLRMHSGSTDTQYF
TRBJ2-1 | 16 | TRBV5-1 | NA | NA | TGCGCCAGCAGCTTGGCCGGTCTAGCCTCCTACAATGAGCAGTTCTTC | CASSLAGLASYNEQFF
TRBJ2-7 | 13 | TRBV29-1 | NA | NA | TGCAGCGTTGAGGCACAGGGTATGGGCGAGCAGTACTTC | CSVEAQGMGEQYF
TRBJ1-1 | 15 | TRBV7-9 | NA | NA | TGTGCCAGCAGCTCGAGCGGGGGCCGGGCCACTGAAGCTTTCTTT | CASSSSGGRATEAFF
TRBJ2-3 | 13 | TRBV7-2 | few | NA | TGTGCCAGCAGCTTGAGGCTCACAGATACGCAGTATTTT | CASSLRLTDTQYF
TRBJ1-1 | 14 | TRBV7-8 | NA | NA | TGTGCCAGCAGCCGTGACAGGCTGAACACTGAAGCTTTCTTT | CASSRDRLNTEAFF
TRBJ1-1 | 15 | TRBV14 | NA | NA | TGTGCCAGCAGCCAGAGCCGGCTCCTGAACACTGAAGCTTTCTTT | CASSQSRLLNTEAFF
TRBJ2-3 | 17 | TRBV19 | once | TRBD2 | TGTGCCAGTAGTTTATGGACTAGCGGGGGTAGCACAGATACGCAGTATTTT | CASSLWTSGGSTDTQYF
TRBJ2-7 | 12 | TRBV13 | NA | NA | TGTGCCAGCAGCCGAGACCGCTACGAGCAGTACTTC | CASSRDRYEQYF